Detailed here is one T cell receptor beta chain. The target antigen is unknown. The sample originates from a study of T cell repertoires in cytomegalovirus infection. On the study more broadly: Indications came from public TCR beta signatures; they pointed to CMV infection and to a matching HLA type.

TCRdb passed the reads through MiXCR, listing each CDR3 protein once. The data contain 68,000 or so distinct CDR3 sequences, roughly 20% of them singletons. The CDR3 is 15 residues long. Trimming took off 8 bases at V and 6 bases at J, with 22 bases between the two ends. Regarding the study as a whole: Predominance within the ex vivo response was attributable to HLA-C-restricted CMV-specific TCR beta clonotypes. The study identified carriers of CMV plus the relevant HLA from cumulative public TCR beta family frequency.

Sequenced input: PBMCs, sequenced either directly or after in vitro stimulation (not recorded which). This rearrangement joins TRBV12-3 or TRBV12-4 to TRBJ1-2; a weak D match, TRBD1 (5 bases). The sequence was obtained from a human donor in good health (CMV status not recorded). Some clones in this sample may be carry-over from other donors' samples. In DNA form, the CDR3 reads TGTGCCAGCCTCCCCCCAGGACATCAACGGGATGGCTACACCTTC. Encoded protein: CASLPPGHQRDGYTF.